The 6 T cell receptor beta chains reported below all come from one sample, sequenced in a study of cytotoxic CD8 clonotypes in ibrutinib-treated CLL. Measured with immunoSEQ multiplex PCR; TCRdb has only the in-frame clones, and not every one. The repertoire holds tens of thousands of clones, with around 60% as singletons. The source was PBMCs, collected after 24 months of ibrutinib treatment. Receptors were obtained from a human donor with chronic lymphocytic leukemia.

The chain is built from TRBV6-7 and TRBJ2-4, with D perhaps TRBD1 (6 bases). TRBV6-7 is annotated as an ORF whose role is uncertain. The CDR3 length is 13 residues. V lost 5 bases and J 6 bases, leaving 11 bases between the germline ends. For the CDR3, the DNA is TGTGCCAGCAGTAAGAGGGGGAGAAACATTCAGTACTTC. Amino acid sequence: CASSKRGRNIQYF.

The chain carries TRBV7-6 and TRBJ1-2, with 9 bases that match TRBD1. Trimming cost V 5 bases and J 8 bases; bases outside gene matches: 12. The CDR3 spans 15 residues. Germline V gives CDR1 SGHVS, CDR2 FNYEAQ. CDR3 bases: TGTGCCAGCAGCCCCGGGACAGGGTTATTCGGCGGCTACACCTTC. Translated, it gives CASSPGTGLFGGYTF.

Points on this clone: Since a much larger clone is just one base distant, this may be a read error. The same CDR3 also results from other DNA sequences found in this sample. The CDR3 DNA sequence: TGCGCCAGCAGCCCGTACCGCGTTGATCAGCCCCAGCATTTT. This encodes CASSPYRVDQPQHF. The V gene is TRBV7-4, the J gene TRBJ1-5; D is undetermined. The germline V gene has CDR1 SGHVT and CDR2 SQSDAQ. The CDR3 is 14 residues long.

The V and J genes are TRBV7-9 and TRBJ2-2; D gene unclear. V shed 2 bases and J shed 2 bases, with 9 bases lying between them. In germline, CDR1 is SEHNR, CDR2 FQNEAQ (reference sequence). The CDR3 is 15 amino acids. The CDR3 spells CASSLLRGNTGELFF. The CDR3 DNA is TGTGCCAGCAGCTTATTGAGAGGCAACACCGGGGAGCTGTTTTTT. The entire variable domain, with the rest obtained from reference TRBV7-9 and TRBJ2-2, is as follows: DTGVSQNPRHKITKRGQNVTFRCDPISEHNRLYWYRQTLGQGPEFLTYFQNEAQLEKSRLLSDRFSAERPKGSFSTLEIQRTEQGDSAMYLCASSLLRGNTGELFFGEGSRLTVL.

This clone was seen only a few times. The chain recombines TRBV4-2 with TRBJ2-1; 7 bases match TRBD2. CDR1 and CDR2 (germline): LGHNA, YNFKEQ. V shed 1 base, J shed 7 bases, and the junction held 4 bases outside the gene matches. The CDR3 runs to 14 residues. The chain's CDR3 is CASSQGSSGNEQFF. Here the CDR3 DNA reads TGTGCCAGCAGCCAAGGGAGTAGCGGGAATGAGCAGTTCTTC.

The J gene is TRBJ2-3, the V gene TRBV29-1; 14 bases match TRBD2. The CDR3 runs to 20 residues. V lost 0 bases, J lost 6 bases, and 17 bases stayed unmatched. Per germline, CDR1 SQVTM and CDR2 ANQGSEA. Written as DNA, the CDR3 is TGCAGCGTTGAAGACCCGAACCCTGGACTAGCGGGAGGACCTTTCGATACGCAGTATTTT. This gives the protein CSVEDPNPGLAGGPFDTQYF.